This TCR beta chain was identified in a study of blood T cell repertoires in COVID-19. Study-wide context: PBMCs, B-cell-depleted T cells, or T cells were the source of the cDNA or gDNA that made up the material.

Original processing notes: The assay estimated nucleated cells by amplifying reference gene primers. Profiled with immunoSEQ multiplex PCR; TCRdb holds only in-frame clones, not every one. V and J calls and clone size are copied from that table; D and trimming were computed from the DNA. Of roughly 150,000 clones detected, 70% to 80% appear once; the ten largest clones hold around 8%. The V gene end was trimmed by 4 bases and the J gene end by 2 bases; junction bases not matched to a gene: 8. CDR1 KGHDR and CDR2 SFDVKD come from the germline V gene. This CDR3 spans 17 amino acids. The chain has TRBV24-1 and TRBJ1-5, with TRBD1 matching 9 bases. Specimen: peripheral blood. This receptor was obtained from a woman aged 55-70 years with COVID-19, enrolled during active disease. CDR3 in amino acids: CATSDSRTGAGNQPQHF. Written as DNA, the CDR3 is TGTGCCACCAGTGACTCCCGGACAGGGGCCGGCAATCAGCCCCAGCATTTT.